This T cell receptor beta chain was captured in a study of radiotherapy plus CTLA-4 blockade in lung cancer. Turning to the study itself: Overall, approximately 18% of patients showed an objective response, while 25% to 40% attained disease control.

Study outcomes and limitations: Blood saw expansion of tumor-derived TCR clones after radiotherapy plus ipilimumab. Response, reportedly, was best predicted by interferon-beta along with early blood T cell clone dynamics.

Treatment of patients with chemo-refractory metastatic non-small-cell lung cancer consisted of focal radiation plus CTLA-4 blockade with ipilimumab. As for this clone: Its target is not known.

The table came from immunoSEQ multiplex PCR; TCRdb's copy has only in-frame clones and leaves some out. This sample has about 120,000 clones, with 75% to 90% found just once. Germline CDR1 reads MNHNS; CDR2 reads SASEGT. The CDR3 extends over 15 amino acids. V lost 6 bases to trimming and J lost 4 bases; unmatched junction nucleotides: 3. This clonotype originated in a human donor with non-small cell lung cancer that progressed on radiotherapy plus ipilimumab. Sequencing was performed on peripheral blood, taken from a patient treated with radiotherapy plus ipilimumab. This sequence joins TRBV6-1 and TRBJ2-1; 13 nucleotides align to TRBD2. CDR3 protein: CASRPGLAGYNEQFF. The CDR3 coding sequence is TGTGCCAGCAGGCCGGGACTAGCGGGATACAATGAGCAGTTCTTC.